This T cell receptor beta chain appears in the sequencing data of a study of tissue T cells after allogeneic stem cell transplantation. Time point noted: mouse harvest day 7 after allogeneic transplant. The graft held 10^6 splenic CD5+ T cells and 10^7 T-cell-depleted bone marrow cells. Sequencing used immunoSEQ multiplex PCR; TCRdb keeps in-frame clones, though not all of them. Here the sample spans 2,000 or so clones, 55% being singletons. V was clipped by 4 bases and J by 0 bases, with 11 bases between them. The CDR3 totals 15 residues. Germline CDR1 and CDR2: NSHNY and SYGAGN. A word on this clone: Each gene name is a mouse one. The DNA ends 1 residue before the CDR3 does, and the rest of the CDR3 is filled in from the germline J gene.

Sequencing was performed on liver tissue. The chain links TRBV13-1 to TRBJ2-1; no reliable D call. This TCR was recovered from a female BALB/c mouse given C57BL/6 T cells with graft-versus-host disease after an allogeneic hematopoietic cell transplant. The CDR3 is CASSPDNYNYAEQFF. The covered CDR3 bases are TGTGCCAGCAGTCCCGACAATTATAACTATGCTGAGCAGTTC.